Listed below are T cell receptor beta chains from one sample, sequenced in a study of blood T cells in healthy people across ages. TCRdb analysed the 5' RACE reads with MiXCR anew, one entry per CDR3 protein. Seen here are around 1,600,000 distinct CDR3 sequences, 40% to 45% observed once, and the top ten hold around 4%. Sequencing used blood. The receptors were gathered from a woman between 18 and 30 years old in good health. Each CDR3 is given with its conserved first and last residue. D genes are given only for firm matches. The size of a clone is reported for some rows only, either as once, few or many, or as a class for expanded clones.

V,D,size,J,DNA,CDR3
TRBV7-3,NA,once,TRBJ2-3,TGTGCCAGCAGGACAAGGGACGAGCGGGGCACAGATACGCAGTATTTT,CASRTRDERGTDTQYF
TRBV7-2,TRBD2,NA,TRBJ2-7,TGTGCCAGCAGCTACTCTAGCGGGAAGACCTACGAGCAGTACTTC,CASSYSSGKTYEQYF
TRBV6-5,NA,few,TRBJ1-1,TGTGCCAGCAGCCCTTACCGGGACGGCGTAACTGAAGCTTTCTTT,CASSPYRDGVTEAFF
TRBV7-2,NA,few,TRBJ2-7,TGTGCCAGCAGCTTAGCCGGAACCAATTTCGTCTACGAGCAGTACTTC,CASSLAGTNFVYEQYF
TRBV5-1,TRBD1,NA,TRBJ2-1,TGCGCCAGCAGCTTGTACGGCCGAGCTCCGACAGGGTACAATGAGCAGTTCTTC,CASSLYGRAPTGYNEQFF
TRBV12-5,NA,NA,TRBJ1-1,TGTGCTAGTGCACCGTCGGGCGGGGGGTTTGAAGCTTTCTTT,CASAPSGGGFEAFF
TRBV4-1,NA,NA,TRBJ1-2,TGCGCCAGCAGCCAAGTCGGGGGGCCTCGGAAAGGCTACACCTTC,CASSQVGGPRKGYTF
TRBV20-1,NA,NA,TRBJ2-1,TGCAGTGCTAGCGGGGGCTCTAGCTCCTACAATGAGCAGTTCTTC,CSASGGSSSYNEQFF
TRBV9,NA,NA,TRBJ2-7,TGTGCCAGCAGCGGATCTAGCGCCGAGCAGTACTTC,CASSGSSAEQYF
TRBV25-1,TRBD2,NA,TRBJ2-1,TGTGCCAGCAGTGAATGCCCTAAGCGGGAGAAGGGGAATGAGCAGTTCTTC,CASSECPKREKGNEQFF
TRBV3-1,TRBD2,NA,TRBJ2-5,TGTGCCAGCAGCCTAGCGGGGGTCCTTCAAGAGACCCAGTACTTC,CASSLAGVLQETQYF